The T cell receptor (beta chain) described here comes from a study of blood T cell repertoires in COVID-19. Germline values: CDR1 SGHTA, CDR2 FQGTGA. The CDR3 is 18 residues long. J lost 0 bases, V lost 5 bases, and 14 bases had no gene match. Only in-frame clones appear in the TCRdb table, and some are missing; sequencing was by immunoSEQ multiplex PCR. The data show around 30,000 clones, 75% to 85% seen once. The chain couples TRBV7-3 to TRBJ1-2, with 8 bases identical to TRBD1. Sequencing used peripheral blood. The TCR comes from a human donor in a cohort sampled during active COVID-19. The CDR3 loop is CASSPTGQGRGANYGYTF. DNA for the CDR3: TGTGCCAGCAGCCCCACCGGACAGGGACGAGGTGCTAACTATGGCTACACCTTC.